This TCR beta chain was documented in a study of molecular identifiers for immune sequencing clone quantification. TCRdb reprocessed the PCR reads with MiXCR, giving one entry per CDR3 protein. The table has some 11,000 distinct CDR3 sequences, less than 20% seen once. Trimming removed 4 bases at V and 3 bases at J, with 8 bases between. CDR1 and CDR2 (germline): SQVTM, ANQGSEA. This CDR3 contains 12 residues. This clonotype ranks as medium-sized. Sorting isolated naive CD8 T cells as CD8+CD4-CCR7+CD45RA+ events. The chain links TRBV29-1 to TRBJ2-3, with D unresolved. The source material was naive CD8+ T cells from blood, with Jurkat cell RNA spiked in. Subset denoted: FACS-sorted CD8+CD4-CCR7+CD45RA+ naive T cells. This receptor was taken from a human donor in good health. Some libraries in this study had Jurkat cell RNA spiked in. In DNA form, the CDR3 reads TGCAGCGTTGTCCTTTTGACAGATACGCAGTATTTT. Its translation: CSVVLLTDTQYF.